These 20 T cell receptor beta chains share one sample of origin, sequenced in a study of blood T cell repertoires in COVID-19. The protocol was immunoSEQ multiplex PCR, while the TCRdb copy is restricted to in-frame clones and leaves out a portion. The table shows tens of thousands of clones, with approximately 80% occurring only once. The sample comprised peripheral blood. These receptors all come from an elderly woman with acute or convalescent COVID-19.

This clone has just one count. This CDR3 is CASSLPIGLAGATDTQYF. CDR3 sequence (DNA): TGTGCCAGTAGTCTTCCAATTGGACTAGCGGGGGCCACAGATACGCAGTATTTT. J is TRBJ2-3 and V is TRBV19, with 13 bases aligning to TRBD2. The junction had 10 bases not matched to a gene; V was cut back by 5 bases and J by 2 bases. Germline CDR1 and CDR2: LNHDA and SQIVND (reference sequence). The CDR3 length is 18 residues.

The V gene is TRBV6-5, the J gene TRBJ2-5; a weak D match, TRBD2 (6 bases). The CDR3 length is 13 residues. Trimming pared 8 bases from V and 6 bases from J, leaving 16 bases between. Per germline, CDR1 MNHEY and CDR2 SVGAGI. The CDR3 is CASSLTSRQTQYF. CDR3 coding DNA: TGTGCCAGCTCCCTAACTAGCAGGCAGACCCAGTACTTC.

The gene calls are TRBV7-9 and TRBJ2-6; weak D call: TRBD1 (7 bases). The V end was cut by 5 bases, the J end by 8 bases, with 13 bases between. There are 14 residues in the CDR3. The germline gives CDR1 SEHNR, CDR2 FQNEAQ (reference sequence). This CDR3 is CASSPTGRTNVLTF. DNA of the CDR3: TGTGCCAGCAGCCCGACAGGGAGGACCAACGTCCTGACTTTC.

The V and J genes are TRBV6-1 and TRBJ2-1; 8 positions match TRBD2. The CDR3 sequence is 17 residues long. Germline CDR1 is MNHNS and CDR2 is SASEGT. With V trimmed by 0 bases and J by 6 bases, 10 bases remained unmatched. This CDR3 reads CASSEASGGRRGNEQFF. CDR3 in DNA: TGTGCCAGCAGTGAAGCGAGCGGGGGCCGCCGGGGCAATGAGCAGTTCTTC.

This chain links TRBV7-8 with TRBJ1-6, with D maybe TRBD1 (5 bases). The CDR3 runs to 14 residues. Trimming pared 6 bases from V and 10 bases from J, leaving 16 bases between. Germline CDR1 reads SGHVS; CDR2 reads FQNEAQ. CDR3 coding DNA: TGTGCCAGCAGTCCCGGGACTGGTAGCTCACCCCTCCACTTT. Its translation: CASSPGTGSSPLHF.

This clone showed up just a few times. The genes are TRBV28 and TRBJ1-4, with 8 bases that match TRBD1. The V and J ends lost 5 bases and 9 bases, in that order; junction bases with no gene match: 5. Germline V gene sequence: CDR1 MDHEN, CDR2 SYDVKM. The CDR3 has 13 residues. The CDR3 DNA follows: TGTGCCAGCAGTGACAGGGGAAAGCAAAAACTGTTTTTT. Its translation is CASSDRGKQKLFF.

The gene calls are TRBV6-1 and TRBJ2-3; TRBD2 matches 10 bases. CDR1 and CDR2 (germline): MNHNS, SASEGT. This CDR3 region has 15 residues. The trim removed 2 bases at V and 3 bases at J, leaving 2 bases unmatched. CDR3 region: CASSEIAGGTDTQYF. CDR3 DNA sequence: TGTGCCAGCAGTGAAATAGCGGGGGGAACAGATACGCAGTATTTT.

This chain links TRBV29-1 with TRBJ1-2, with 9 bases identical to TRBD1. V was pared by 6 bases and J by 5 bases, with 4 bases of the junction left unmatched. Germline V gives CDR1 SQVTM, CDR2 ANQGSEA. The CDR3 consists of 12 residues. The chain's CDR3 is CSVGGTGYGYTF. The CDR3 bases are TGCAGCGTCGGGGGGACAGGGTATGGCTACACCTTC.

The rearrangement joins TRBV19 to TRBJ1-6; 9 nucleotides agree with TRBD1. Germline V lookup: CDR1 LNHDA, CDR2 SQIVND (reference sequence). The CDR3 length is 16 residues. Losses at the gene ends were 6 bases for V and 9 bases for J; bases not matched to a gene: 12. This chain's CDR3 is CASSLTGTGQGSPLHF. The CDR3 region has the DNA TGTGCCAGTAGCCTTACTGGGACAGGGCAGGGTTCACCCCTCCACTTT.

The J gene is TRBJ1-5, the V gene TRBV29-1; 8 bases match TRBD1. Germline V gene data show CDR1 as SQVTM and CDR2 as ANQGSEA. J lost 2 bases, V lost 5 bases, and 2 bases had no gene match. This CDR3 is built from 13 residues. CDR3: CSVKTGGNQPQHF. In nucleotides, the CDR3 is TGCAGCGTTAAGACAGGGGGCAATCAGCCCCAGCATTTT.

This clone was detected only once. The chain is built from TRBV6-1 and TRBJ1-6, with D maybe TRBD1 (6 bases). Trimming pared 2 bases from V and 10 bases from J, leaving 12 bases between. There are 14 residues in the CDR3. Germline assignment: CDR1 MNHNS and CDR2 SASEGT. CDR3 sequence: CASSETGQGSPLHF. CDR3 in DNA: TGTGCCAGCAGTGAAACCGGGCAGGGGTCACCCCTCCACTTT.

Concerning this clone: Mismatch with germline at one junction end may stem from a read error. V is TRBV7-7 and J is TRBJ2-5, with TRBD1 matching over 7 bases. Germline assignment: CDR1 SSHAT and CDR2 FNYEAQ (reference sequence). The CDR3 extends over 13 amino acids. The DNA of the CDR3 is TGTGCTAGCAGCCTTGACAGGGATGAGACCCAGTACTTC. Translation: CASSLDRDETQYF. Looking up the rest from reference TRBV7-7 and TRBJ2-5 gives the full variable domain: GAGVSQSPRYKVTKRGQDVTLRCDPISSHATLYWYQQALGQGPEFLTYFNYEAQPDKSGLPSDRFSAERPEGSISTLTIQRTEQRDSAMYRCASSLDRDETQYFGPGTRLLVL.

The CDR3 loop reads CATSKILIPSSGNTIYF. CDR3 nucleotide sequence: TGTGCCACCAGCAAGATCCTGATCCCGAGCTCTGGAAACACCATATATTTT. The rearrangement joins TRBV15 to TRBJ1-3; the D is unclear. Germline V gene data show CDR1 as LNHNV and CDR2 as YYDKDF (reference sequence). V was shortened by 4 bases and J by 0 bases, with 16 bases between the two germline ends. The CDR3 length is 17 residues.

The chain recombines TRBV18 with TRBJ1-1; TRBD1 matches at 7 bases. Unmatched junction bases numbered 2, after V lost 1 base and J lost 6 bases. The CDR3 totals 13 residues. Germline loops: CDR1 KGHSH, CDR2 LQKENI. The CDR3 coding sequence is TGTGCCAGCTCACCACTTACAGGGGCTGAAGCTTTCTTT. Its translation is CASSPLTGAEAFF.

This CDR3 reads CASTPPPGNQPQHF. Here the CDR3 DNA reads TGTGCCAGTACCCCACCGCCAGGGAATCAGCCCCAGCATTTT. This chain connects TRBV19 to TRBJ1-5; weak D call: TRBD1 (5 bases). CDR1 and CDR2 from the germline V gene are LNHDA and SQIVND (reference sequence). CDR3 size: 14 residues. V was clipped by 7 bases and J by 4 bases, with 14 bases between them.

The chain recombines TRBV12-1 with TRBJ2-5; TRBD2 is taken as the D call from the table, unchecked against the DNA. TRBV12-1 is noted as a pseudogene. The CDR3 contains 14 residues. The CDR3 loop is CASSQRNLQETQYF. CDR3 in DNA: TGTGCCAGCAGCCAGCGGAACTTACAAGAGACCCAGTACTTC.

The chain combines TRBV5-1 with TRBJ2-2, with TRBD1 identical over 11 bases. Trimming removed 7 bases from V and 6 bases from J; junction bases left unmatched: 5. The CDR3 has 14 amino acids. Germline loops: CDR1 SGHRS, CDR2 YFSETQ. CDR3 amino acids: CASQSDRGPGELFF. DNA of the CDR3: TGCGCCAGCCAATCGGACAGGGGGCCCGGGGAGCTGTTTTTT.

As for this clone: The junction differs from germline at one of its ends, possibly a read error. V gene TRBV7-2 combines with J gene TRBJ1-2; tentative D call: TRBD1 (6 bases). The CDR3 has 11 amino acids. Germline V gene lookup returns CDR1 SGHTA and CDR2 FQGNSA. CDR3 in DNA: TGTGCCAGCAGCTTAGGATACACAGGGACGTTC. This gives the protein CASSLGYTGTF.

The genes are TRBV6-4 and TRBJ2-3; 9 bases align to TRBD2. With 7 bases clipped from V and 4 bases from J, the junction kept 6 bases outside the gene matches. This CDR3 is built from 14 residues. CDR1 MRHNA and CDR2 SNTAGT come from the germline V gene. The CDR3 sequence is CASKASGDSDTQYF. CDR3 in DNA: TGTGCCAGCAAAGCTAGCGGGGACTCAGATACGCAGTATTTT.

The chain employs TRBV5-1 and TRBJ2-5; D is perhaps TRBD1 (5 bases). The CDR3 sequence is 15 residues long. In germline, CDR1 is SGHRS, CDR2 YFSETQ. Trimming removed 4 bases at V and 2 bases at J, with 15 bases between. In DNA, the CDR3 is TGCGCCAGCAGCCCCGCAGGGCTTCCTCAAGAGACCCAGTACTTC. Encoded protein: CASSPAGLPQETQYF.